Sequencing of this T cell receptor (beta chain) was carried out in a study of cytomegalovirus exposure and HLA in healthy donors. Study-wide findings and caveats: Presence/absence analyses treated sequencing depth as roughly uniform across donors. For most TCR beta V segments, an earlier analysis put the productive rate at about 87% or about 30% of the time. Several V segments, TRBV6-2 and TRBV6-3 among them, could not be told apart and were dropped. The classifier reportedly diagnosed cytomegalovirus status with high sensitivity and specificity.

V dropped 0 bases and J dropped 7 bases, with 9 bases sitting between them. This CDR3 has 14 residues. Germline V gene data show CDR1 as LGHNA and CDR2 as YSLEER. This PCR relied on a set of 60 Vbeta primers and 13 Jbeta primers. Produced via immunoSEQ multiplex PCR; TCRdb's table is partial and in-frame only. The data hold about 120,000 clones, with around 63% observed a single time. In the case of this clone: The antigen is not known.

The sample consisted of PBMCs. The source is a man between 40 and 49 years old in good health and CMV-seropositive. The chain combines TRBV4-3 with TRBJ1-4, with D tentatively TRBD1 (6 bases). CDR3 protein: CASSQESRGEKLFF. The CDR3 DNA sequence: TGCGCCAGCAGCCAAGAATCCAGGGGTGAAAAACTGTTTTTT.